Presented here are 7 T cell receptor beta chains from one specimen sequenced in a study of cytotoxic CD8 clonotypes in ibrutinib-treated CLL (dated by TCRdb to the early 2020s). The library was obtained by the immunoSEQ multiplex PCR assay. TCRdb re-hosts the immuneACCESS table, in-frame sequences only. Its copies lack some clones; in the studies checked, an unresolved V gene accounts for under half of them, and the cause for the rest is not known. The sample table shows under 200,000 clones, and under 90% are seen once. The ten largest clones take up around 4.5% of the sample. This specimen's time point label, interpreted: 24 months on ibrutinib. Material: PBMCs, obtained after 24 months of ibrutinib treatment. The origin of the receptors is a human donor with chronic lymphocytic leukemia.

The V call is TRBV11-1, the J call TRBJ2-7; 10 bases agree with TRBD2. The CDR3 is made up of 14 amino acids. Trimming cost V 6 bases and J 6 bases; bases outside gene matches: 8. Germline V gene sequence: CDR1 SGHAT, CDR2 FQDESV (reference sequence). CDR3 coding DNA: TGTGCCAGCAGTACCCTAGCGGGAGTGATCGAGCAGTACTTC. Amino acid sequence: CASSTLAGVIEQYF.

The chain combines TRBV9 with TRBJ1-6; 8 bases map to TRBD1. Germline CDR1 reads SGDLS; CDR2 reads YYNGEE. The V and J ends lost 2 bases and 7 bases, in that order; junction bases with no gene match: 11. There are 17 residues in the CDR3. CDR3: CASSVTPDRGGNSPLHF. The CDR3 DNA reads as TGTGCCAGCAGCGTCACCCCAGACAGGGGCGGAAATTCACCCCTCCACTTT.

The chain uses TRBV2 and TRBJ1-3, with 8 positions matching TRBD1. The germline V gene encodes CDR1 SNHLY and CDR2 FYNNEI. CDR3 length: 12 residues. After removal of 10 bases from V and 5 bases from J, the junction contained 4 bases not matched to a gene. CDR3 nucleotides: TGTGCCATGACAGGGGCAAGAAACACCATATATTTT. Encoded protein: CAMTGARNTIYF.

This clone has only a few counts. The V call is TRBV18, the J call TRBJ2-7, with 12 bases that match TRBD2. J lost 7 bases, V lost 3 bases, and 1 base had no gene match. This CDR3 region has 13 residues. Germline assignment: CDR1 KGHSH and CDR2 LQKENI. The CDR3 loop reads CASSPGTSGEQYF. The CDR3 DNA reads as TGTGCCAGCTCACCTGGGACTAGCGGGGAGCAGTACTTC.

This sequence joins TRBV30 and TRBJ2-3; TRBD2 aligns across 8 bases. CDR3 length: 15 residues. With V trimmed by 3 bases and J by 4 bases, 9 bases remained unmatched. The germline CDR1 and CDR2 sequences are GTSNPN and SVGIG (reference sequence). The CDR3 loop reads CAWRPGGGWADTQYF. DNA for the CDR3: TGTGCCTGGAGACCCGGCGGGGGGTGGGCAGATACGCAGTATTTT.

The gene calls are TRBV19 and TRBJ1-6; a possible D gene is TRBD1 (5 bases). V was cut by 7 bases and J by 11 bases, with 15 bases left in between. The germline CDR1 and CDR2 sequences are LNHDA and SQIVND (reference sequence). This CDR3 has 13 residues. The CDR3 region is CASTAGGVAPLHF. The CDR3 coding sequence is TGTGCCAGTACCGCGGGGGGGGTCGCACCCCTCCACTTT. Together with reference TRBV19 and TRBJ1-6, the CDR3 gives the full variable domain: DGGITQSPKYLFRKEGQNVTLSCEQNLNHDAMYWYRQDPGQGLRLIYYSQIVNDFQKGDIAEGYSVSREKKESFPLTVTSAQKNPTAFYLCASTAGGVAPLHFGNGTRLTVT.

The DNA for the CDR3 is TGTGCCGGAGCGGGGGGCCACACAGATACGCAGTATTTT. Translating it yields CAGAGGHTDTQYF. The chain uses TRBV6-1 and TRBJ2-3; 9 bases map to TRBD2. V was clipped by 11 bases and J by 2 bases; unmatched bases: 5. Germline V lookup: CDR1 MNHNS, CDR2 SASEGT. This CDR3 spans 13 amino acids.